This TCR beta chain was sequenced for a study of patients and donors after allogeneic stem cell transplantation. The ends lost 1 base at V and 4 bases at J; junction bases unmatched: 16. Germline V gives CDR1 SGDLS, CDR2 YYNGEE. This CDR3 is 18 amino acids long. TCRdb reanalysed the RT-PCR reads using MiXCR and keeps one entry per CDR3 protein. The data contain about 960,000 distinct CDR3 sequences, more than 15% of them singletons. The chain is built from TRBV9 and TRBJ2-5; TRBD1 matches at 7 bases. What was sequenced was blood, either unsorted or a sorted T cell fraction (not recorded which). This TCR derives from a human donor who was either an allogeneic HSCT recipient or a stem cell or donor lymphocyte infusion donor (not recorded which). It is not recorded whose cells these are; they may come from a transplant donor. Written as DNA, the CDR3 is TGTGCCAGCAGCGTAAGACAAGGGGGCCCTTCCGAAGTAGAGACCCAGTACTTC. It encodes CASSVRQGGPSEVETQYF.